This T cell receptor beta chain was captured by sequencing in a study of control samples from healthy donors and cancer patients. The CDR3 is 18 residues long. Germline V gives CDR1 SGHVT, CDR2 SQSDAQ. V lost 2 bases to trimming and J lost 1 base; unmatched junction nucleotides: 11. Using immunoSEQ multiplex PCR, the repertoire was profiled, and TCRdb retains in-frame clones only, with some absent. Counted here are 110,000 to 150,000 clones, approximately 91% occurring once; the ten biggest clones make up more than 4%. The sequenced material came from blood. The receptor's source is a man between 25 and 39 years old in good health. V is TRBV7-4 and J is TRBJ2-4; 7 positions match TRBD2. The CDR3 DNA reads TGTGCCAGCAGCTTAATGGGGCTTGCGGGAGATGCCAAAAACATTCAGTACTTC. Translating gives CASSLMGLAGDAKNIQYF.